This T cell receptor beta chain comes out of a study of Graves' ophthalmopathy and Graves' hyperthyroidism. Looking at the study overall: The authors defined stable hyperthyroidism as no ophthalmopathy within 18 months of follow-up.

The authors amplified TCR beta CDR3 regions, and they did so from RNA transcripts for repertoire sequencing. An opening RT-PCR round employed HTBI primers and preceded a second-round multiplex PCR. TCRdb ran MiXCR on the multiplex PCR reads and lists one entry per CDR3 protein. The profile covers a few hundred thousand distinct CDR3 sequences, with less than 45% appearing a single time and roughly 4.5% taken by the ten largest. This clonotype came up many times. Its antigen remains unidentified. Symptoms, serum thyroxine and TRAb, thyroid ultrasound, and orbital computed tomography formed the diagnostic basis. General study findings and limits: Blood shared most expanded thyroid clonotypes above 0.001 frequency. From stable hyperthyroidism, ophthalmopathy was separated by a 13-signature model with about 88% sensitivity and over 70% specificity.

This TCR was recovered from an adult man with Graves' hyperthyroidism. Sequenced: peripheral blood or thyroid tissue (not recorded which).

The CDR3 loop reads CASSLQDQGEAFF. The CDR3 nucleotides are TGCGCCAGCAGCCTACAAGACCAGGGAGAAGCTTTCTTT. This sequence joins TRBV5-1 and TRBJ1-1; a weak D match, TRBD1 (5 bases). The length of the CDR3 is 13 residues. The germline V and J ends were trimmed by 4 bases and 8 bases, with 15 bases remaining between them. Germline CDR1 SGHRS, CDR2 YFSETQ.